Given below is one T cell receptor beta chain in context. A junction boundary mismatches the germline segment, possibly from a read error. Germline V gene data show CDR1 as WNHNN and CDR2 as SYGVQD (reference sequence). This CDR3 has 16 amino acids. This entry belongs to a study of tumor-infiltrating lymphocytes in glioblastoma multiforme. Three nested ARM-PCR rounds with V-beta and C-beta primers built TCRB libraries. A C-beta primer primed TCRB cDNA from approximately 0.5 ug RNA. MiXCR, run by TCRdb on the multiplex PCR reads, gives a single entry per CDR3 protein. The sample consists of more than 10,000 distinct CDR3 sequences, roughly 70% of them appearing once.

The sequenced material came from brain tumor tissue. The V call is TRBV10-1, the J call TRBJ2-2; 11 bases line up with TRBD2. This receptor was taken from a male donor with glioblastoma. The CDR3 DNA is TGCGCCAGTAGTGAAATGGCTAGCGGGAGGACCGGGGAGCCGTTTTTT. Protein product: CASSEMASGRTGEPFF.